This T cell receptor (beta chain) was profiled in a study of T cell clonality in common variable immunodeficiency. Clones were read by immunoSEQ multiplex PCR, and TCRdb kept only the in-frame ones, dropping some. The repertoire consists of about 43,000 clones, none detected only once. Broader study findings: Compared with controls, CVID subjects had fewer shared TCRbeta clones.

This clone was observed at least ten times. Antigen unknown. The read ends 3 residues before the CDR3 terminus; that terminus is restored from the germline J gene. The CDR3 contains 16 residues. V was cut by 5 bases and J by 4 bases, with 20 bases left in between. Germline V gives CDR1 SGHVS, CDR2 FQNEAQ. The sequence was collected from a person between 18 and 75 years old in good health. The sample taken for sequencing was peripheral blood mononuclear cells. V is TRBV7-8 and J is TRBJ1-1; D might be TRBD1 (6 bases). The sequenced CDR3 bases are TGTGCCAGCAGCCTCCGGGGGGGCCCGGTGAGCACTGAA. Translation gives CASSLRGGPVSTE. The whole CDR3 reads CASSLRGGPVSTEAFF.